This is a list of T cell receptor beta chains from one sample in a study of cytomegalovirus exposure and HLA in healthy donors. Sequenced by immunoSEQ multiplex PCR; TCRdb stores in-frame clones only, minus some. The sample yields 130,000 or so clones, roughly four fifths seen once. Sequenced material: PBMCs. The receptors stem from a man younger than 30 in good health and CMV-seropositive. The CDR3 runs from the conserved cysteine through the conserved F or W. D genes are given only for firm matches. Clone size is given for some rows only: seen once, a few or many times, or a class if the clone is expanded.

>.|.|TRBV29-1|TRBJ1-1
CSARGAGDTEAFF
TGCAGCGCCCGCGGGGCCGGGGACACTGAAGCTTTCTTT
>.|.|TRBV7-4|TRBJ2-7
CASSSLNKLVSYEQYF
TGTGCCAGCAGCTCCCTCAATAAGCTGGTTTCCTACGAGCAGTACTTC
>TRBD1|.|TRBV18|TRBJ1-4
CASSPTDRVQLFF
TGTGCCAGCTCGCCCACGGACAGGGTCCAACTGTTTTTT
>.|.|TRBV6-5|TRBJ1-6
CASSYRSSYNSPLHF
TGTGCCAGCAGTTACCGTAGCTCCTATAATTCACCCCTTCACTTT
>.|once|TRBV5-4|TRBJ1-4
CASSLSRGGREKLFF
TGTGCCAGCAGCTTAAGTAGGGGGGGCCGCGAAAAACTGTTTTTT
>TRBD2|few|TRBV29-1|TRBJ2-1
CSVEEVSSGRGNEQFF
TGCAGCGTTGAGGAGGTATCTAGCGGGAGGGGCAATGAGCAGTTCTTC
>TRBD1|.|TRBV6-4|TRBJ1-1
CASSDQTGGSSEAFF
TGTGCCAGCAGTGACCAGACAGGGGGCTCTTCTGAAGCTTTCTTT
>.|.|TRBV28|TRBJ1-5
CASRLDKYSNQPQHF
TGTGCCAGCCGATTAGACAAGTATAGCAATCAGCCCCAGCATTTT
>TRBD2|few|TRBV10-2|TRBJ2-2
CASSEGRLAGNTGELFF
TGCGCCAGCAGCGAAGGAAGACTAGCGGGGAACACCGGGGAGCTGTTTTTT
>.|.|TRBV4-1|TRBJ2-5
CASSQDIKETQYF
TGCGCCAGCAGCCAAGATATTAAAGAGACCCAGTACTTC
>.|.|TRBV30|TRBJ2-2
CAWSIPSQNTGELFF
TGTGCCTGGAGTATTCCTAGTCAGAACACCGGGGAGCTGTTTTTT
>.|.|TRBV6-5|TRBJ2-2
CASRARDKNTGELFF
TGTGCCAGCAGGGCTCGGGACAAAAACACCGGGGAGCTGTTTTTT
>.|.|TRBV28|TRBJ1-5
CASSVTGSYQPQHF
TGTGCCAGCAGTGTGACAGGTTCTTATCAGCCCCAGCATTTT
>.|.|TRBV10-2|TRBJ2-2
CASSAAGKGTGELFF
TGCGCCAGCAGCGCCGCAGGGAAGGGAACCGGGGAGCTGTTTTTT
>TRBD2|.|TRBV28|TRBJ2-5
CASSLLAGGETQYF
TGTGCCAGCAGTTTGCTAGCGGGTGGTGAGACCCAGTACTTC
>TRBD1|.|TRBV7-2|TRBJ2-7
CASSLGLTGGYEQYF
TGTGCCAGCAGCTTAGGGCTGACAGGGGGCTACGAGCAGTACTTC
>TRBD2|.|TRBV6-1|TRBJ2-1
CASSEEIGSSGLNEQFF
TGTGCCAGCAGTGAAGAGATCGGGTCTAGCGGGTTGAATGAGCAGTTCTTC
>TRBD2|.|TRBV7-2|TRBJ2-7
CASSPLSGRAEEQYF
TGTGCCAGCAGCCCACTTAGCGGGAGGGCGGAAGAGCAGTACTTC
>TRBD2|.|TRBV28|TRBJ2-7
CASSPRLAGGLGYEQYF
TGTGCCAGCAGTCCAAGACTAGCGGGAGGTCTGGGTTACGAGCAGTACTTC
>TRBD1|.|TRBV28|TRBJ1-1
CASSSPGTGGEAFF
TGTGCCAGCAGTTCACCCGGGACAGGGGGCGAAGCTTTCTTT
>.|.|TRBV15|TRBJ2-6
CATSRRSSGANVLTF
TGTGCCACCAGCAGACGAAGCTCTGGGGCTAACGTCCTGACTTTC
>TRBD2|.|TRBV10-1|TRBJ2-2
CASSLAGRRAGELFF
TGCGCCAGCAGCTTAGCGGGCAGGAGGGCCGGGGAGCTGTTTTTT